This TCR beta chain was sequenced for a study of T cell changes during pregnancy in multiple sclerosis. Germline V gene data show CDR1 as SGHDT and CDR2 as YYEEEE. V was trimmed by 4 bases and J by 0 bases, leaving 17 bases between them. The CDR3 spans 17 residues. Assay used: immunoSEQ multiplex PCR; TCRdb lists only in-frame clones, some missing. This table holds roughly 100,000 clones, approximately 92% found once. The V and J genes are TRBV5-6 and TRBJ2-1, with D maybe TRBD2 (7 bases). This TCR derives from a female donor with multiple sclerosis, enrolled in a pregnancy study. The sample in question was peripheral blood, obtained in the second trimester of pregnancy. The CDR3 protein is CASSPRGGLSSYNEQFF. CDR3 DNA: TGTGCCAGCAGCCCGAGGGGGGGGCTTAGCTCCTACAATGAGCAGTTCTTC.